These 16 T cell receptor beta chains originate from one sample sequenced in a study of regulatory T cells in long-lasting Graves disease. Building the TCR beta libraries relied on iRepertoire HTBI primers, and CDR3 regions underwent Arm-PCR. One entry per CDR3 protein, called by TCRdb with MiXCR from the multiplex PCR reads. The data show 360,000 or so distinct CDR3 sequences, about 11% seen once. Regarding time point: newly diagnosed GD, antithyroid drugs for less than 3 months. PBMCs were the source of the RNA used for TCR sequencing. These records were also assigned to another study, of T cells in Graves' hyperthyroidism and ophthalmopathy.

The sample in question was peripheral blood mononuclear cells (PBMCs), obtained at new diagnosis, from a patient treated with antithyroid drugs. The receptors here all came from a woman younger than 30 with Graves disease.

At least ten counts were recorded for this clonotype. The chain employs TRBV6-2 or TRBV6-3 and TRBJ1-5; D not certain. There are 17 residues in the CDR3. Trimming took off 5 bases at V and 3 bases at J, with 20 bases between the two ends. Germline lookup yields CDR1 MNHEY and CDR2 SVGEGT. In DNA, the CDR3 is TGTGCCAGCAGTGACAAATGGACCCGTCGGATCAATCAGCCCCAGCATTTT. This encodes CASSDKWTRRINQPQHF.

The sample holds many counts of this clonotype. V usage is TRBV20-1 and J usage is TRBJ1-5, with D possibly TRBD1 on 5 matching bases. Germline CDR1 reads DFQATT; CDR2 reads SNEGSKA (reference sequence). This CDR3 is 14 amino acids long. With 3 bases removed from V and 3 bases from J, the gap between germline ends came to 12 bases. Here the CDR3 reads CSARDQGYNQPQHF. The CDR3 bases are TGCAGTGCTAGGGATCAGGGCTACAATCAGCCCCAGCATTTT.

This clonotype was detected ten times or more. V usage is TRBV7-2 and J usage is TRBJ1-2, with D unresolved. The V end lost 3 bases, the J end lost 2 bases, and 13 bases lay between the germline ends. This CDR3 comprises 15 residues. Germline V gene lookup returns CDR1 SGHTA and CDR2 FQGNSA. CDR3 sequence (DNA): TGTGCCAGCAGCTTCAATGATGGCAGGAACTATGGCTACACCTTC. As protein: CASSFNDGRNYGYTF.

This clonotype was seen many times. The junction differs from germline at one of its ends, possibly a read error. The chain links TRBV12-3 or TRBV12-4 to TRBJ1-5; 9 bases are a match to TRBD1. The CDR3 is 15 amino acids. CDR3 bases: TGTGCCAGCAGATTAGACAGGGGGGGCAATCAGCCCCAGCATTTT. This translates into CASRLDRGGNQPQHF.

Here the CDR3 DNA reads TGTGCCAGTACCCCAATTGAATGGCGGCAGGACACTGAAGCTTTCTTT. Translation: CASTPIEWRQDTEAFF. The chain links TRBV19 to TRBJ1-1, with D unclear. Germline V CDR1 and CDR2: LNHDA, SQIVND (reference sequence). This CDR3 region has 16 residues. Trimming removed 7 bases at V and 3 bases at J, with 21 bases between.

This clonotype was picked up many times. The chain employs TRBV12-3 or TRBV12-4 and TRBJ1-1; D gene unclear. Trimming shortened V by 4 bases and J by 0 bases, and 9 bases separated the two germline ends. The CDR3 is 14 residues long. The CDR3 spells CASSWTAMNTEAFF. CDR3 sequence (DNA): TGTGCCAGCAGTTGGACCGCTATGAACACTGAAGCTTTCTTT.

This clonotype has at least ten counts. The chain uses TRBV12-5 and TRBJ1-1; D is possibly TRBD1 (6 bases). CDR1 is LGHNT, CDR2 FRNRAP, per germline. Trimming stripped 7 bases from V and 0 bases from J, with 12 bases between. This CDR3 contains 14 residues. CDR3 nucleotide sequence: TGTGCTAGTGCTTTTGGGGGGCTGAACACTGAAGCTTTCTTT. Amino acids: CASAFGGLNTEAFF.

This clonotype was counted a few times. CDR3 nucleotide sequence: TGTGCCAGCAGCCAAGACGGGACTAGCGGGATGGATGAGCAGTTCTTC. Translation: CASSQDGTSGMDEQFF. V is TRBV3-1 and J is TRBJ2-1, with 13 bases fitting TRBD2. The ends lost 0 bases at V and 8 bases at J; junction bases unmatched: 4. The CDR3 totals 16 residues. Germline assignment: CDR1 LGHDT and CDR2 YNNKEL (reference sequence).

This clonotype was picked up many times. This chain joins TRBV30 and TRBJ2-1; 9 bases are shared with TRBD2. Germline V gene data show CDR1 as GTSNPN and CDR2 as SVGIG (reference sequence). The length of the CDR3 is 13 residues. With V trimmed by 3 bases and J by 6 bases, 3 bases remained unmatched. DNA of the CDR3: TGTGCCTGGAGCCTAGCGGGATTCAATGAGCAGTTCTTC. The encoded protein is CAWSLAGFNEQFF.

This clonotype has a count of ten or more. The chain joins TRBV4-2 to TRBJ1-1, with D unresolved. V lost 2 bases, J lost 10 bases, and 8 bases lay in between. Germline CDR1 is LGHNA and CDR2 is YNFKEQ. This CDR3 has 11 residues. The CDR3, as DNA: TGTGCCAGCAGCCAAAGGCATAGAGCTTTCTTT. Protein sequence: CASSQRHRAFF.

The V call is TRBV25-1, the J call TRBJ2-7; 9 bases map to TRBD2. After removal of 2 bases from V and 4 bases from J, the junction contained 3 bases not matched to a gene. The CDR3 is 14 residues long. Germline V gives CDR1 MGHDK, CDR2 SYGVNS. CDR3 bases: TGTGCCAGCAGTGAAACTAGCGGGTATTACGAGCAGTACTTC. Translated, it gives CASSETSGYYEQYF.

This clonotype was seen at least ten times. The chain employs TRBV7-9 and TRBJ1-2, with 7 bases that match TRBD1. Germline V lookup: CDR1 SEHNR, CDR2 FQNEAQ (reference sequence). This CDR3 is 15 amino acids long. J gave up 6 bases and V 4 bases, and 11 bases lay outside the gene matches. The CDR3 nucleotides read TGTGCCAGCAGCTCTTCCGACAGGGTTTCTCATGGCTACACCTTC. It codes for CASSSSDRVSHGYTF. Full variable domain (remainder filled in from reference TRBV7-9 and TRBJ1-2): DTGVSQNPRHKITKRGQNVTFRCDPISEHNRLYWYRQTLGQGPEFLTYFQNEAQLEKSRLLSDRFSAERPKGSFSTLEIQRTEQGDSAMYLCASSSSDRVSHGYTFGSGTRLTVV.

The chain uses TRBV4-2 and TRBJ2-3; 14 positions match TRBD2. Germline V CDR1 and CDR2: LGHNA, YNFKEQ. Trimming cost V 3 bases and J 0 bases; bases outside gene matches: 8. This CDR3 comprises 19 residues. CDR3 sequence reads: CASSQGLAGVRGSTDTQYF. The CDR3 DNA is TGTGCCAGCAGCCAGGGACTAGCGGGAGTGAGGGGTAGCACAGATACGCAGTATTTT.

The rearrangement links TRBV7-2 to TRBJ2-3; 12 bases match TRBD2. V trimming: 5 bases; J trimming: 6 bases; junction bases outside the gene matches: 9. The germline V gene has CDR1 SGHTA and CDR2 FQGNSA. This CDR3 region has 16 residues. CDR3 in amino acids: CASSPGLAGMVDTQYF. For the CDR3, the DNA is TGTGCCAGCAGCCCCGGACTAGCGGGAATGGTCGATACGCAGTATTTT.

This clonotype was recorded at least ten times. CDR3 residues: CATSDWGTATNTGELFF. The CDR3 nucleotides read TGTGCCACCAGTGATTGGGGGACAGCCACGAACACCGGGGAGCTGTTTTTT. The rearrangement links TRBV24-1 to TRBJ2-2; TRBD1 matches 7 bases. The length of the CDR3 is 17 residues. V shed 2 bases and J 0 bases; nucleotides not matched to a gene: 5. The germline gives CDR1 KGHDR, CDR2 SFDVKD.

This clonotype came up many times. The chain links TRBV7-2 to TRBJ1-5, with TRBD1 as a possible D gene (6 bases). V lost 1 base and J lost 5, with 9 bases in between. Germline CDR1 SGHTA, CDR2 FQGNSA. The length of the CDR3 is 14 residues. CDR3 amino acids: CASSLGDNYQPQHF. The DNA of the CDR3 is TGTGCCAGCAGCTTAGGGGACAACTATCAGCCCCAGCATTTT.